This is a list of T cell receptor beta chains from one sample in a study of blood T cell repertoires in COVID-19. Assay used: immunoSEQ multiplex PCR; TCRdb lists only in-frame clones, some missing. The profile shows roughly 43,000 clones, about nine tenths of them singletons. The sequencing input was peripheral blood. The receptors stem from a human donor in a cohort sampled during active COVID-19. Both conserved end residues are part of each CDR3. Each record gives: J gene, clone size, CDR3 length, V gene, D gene, CDR3 protein, CDR3 DNA. A D gene is named only where the DNA matches it firmly. Clone size is stated in some rows and not others, as once, few, many or a class when expanded.

TRBJ2-6 | NA | 14 | TRBV9 | NA | CASSANFGANVLTF | TGTGCCAGCAGCGCCAACTTTGGGGCCAACGTCCTGACTTTC
TRBJ1-1 | NA | 14 | TRBV6-5 | TRBD1 | CASSPGQGNTEAFF | TGTGCCAGCAGCCCAGGACAGGGGAACACTGAAGCTTTCTTT
TRBJ2-5 | once | 14 | TRBV5-4 | TRBD1 | CASSERTGFETQYF | TGTGCCAGCAGCGAAAGGACAGGGTTTGAGACCCAGTACTTC
TRBJ2-5 | NA | 15 | TRBV6-5 | NA | CASSYSPGEMETQYF | TGTGCCAGCAGTTACTCGCCTGGGGAGATGGAGACCCAGTACTTC
TRBJ2-3 | once | 15 | TRBV7-9 | TRBD2 | CASSVSGISRDTQYF | TGTGCCAGCAGCGTTAGCGGGATCAGCCGAGATACGCAGTATTTT
TRBJ1-2 | NA | 13 | TRBV12-3/TRBV12-4 | NA | CASRSQGTGGYTF | TGTGCCAGCAGATCACAGGGTACCGGCGGCTACACCTTC
TRBJ2-1 | NA | 15 | TRBV19 | NA | CASSRDLSSYNEQFF | TGTGCCAGTAGCCGGGACTTGAGCTCCTACAATGAGCAGTTCTTC
TRBJ1-4 | NA | 13 | TRBV12-3/TRBV12-4 | TRBD1 | CASSSGGFEKLFF | TGTGCCAGCAGTTCAGGGGGATTTGAAAAACTGTTTTTT
TRBJ1-1 | NA | 14 | TRBV7-9 | NA | CASSSHAGGNEAFF | TGTGCCAGCAGCTCCCACGCGGGGGGCAATGAAGCTTTCTTT
TRBJ1-2 | once | 14 | TRBV30 | TRBD1 | CAWSAQGVFYGYTF | TGTGCCTGGAGTGCCCAGGGGGTGTTCTATGGCTACACCTTC
TRBJ2-4 | NA | 14 | TRBV27 | TRBD2 | CASSLAGVGDIQYF | TGTGCCAGCAGTTTAGCGGGGGTGGGTGACATTCAGTACTTC
TRBJ1-2 | NA | 13 | TRBV27 | TRBD1 | CASSPGTGLSYTF | TGTGCCAGCAGCCCCGGGACAGGTCTGTCTTACACCTTC
TRBJ2-6 | NA | 18 | TRBV7-8 | NA | CASSLVRTAYSGANVLTF | TGTGCCAGCAGCTTAGTTCGGACTGCCTACTCTGGGGCCAACGTCCTGACTTTC
TRBJ1-6 | NA | 18 | TRBV7-8 | NA | CASSLLSVKEGYNSPLHF | TGTGCCAGCAGCTTATTAAGTGTGAAGGAGGGGTATAATTCACCCCTCCACTTT
TRBJ1-1 | NA | 14 | TRBV4-3 | NA | CASSQTLRGPEAFF | TGCGCCAGCAGCCAAACTCTCAGGGGCCCTGAAGCTTTCTTT
TRBJ2-7 | few | 12 | TRBV3-1/TRBV3-2 | NA | CASSLGSFEQYF | TGTGCCAGCAGCCTAGGGAGCTTCGAGCAGTACTTC
TRBJ1-1 | NA | 14 | TRBV29-1 | NA | CSVGAIGVDTEAFF | TGCAGCGTTGGGGCAATAGGGGTGGACACTGAAGCTTTCTTT
TRBJ1-1 | NA | 16 | TRBV13 | TRBD1 | CASSPGQGKGWTEAFF | TGTGCCAGCAGCCCCGGACAGGGCAAAGGGTGGACTGAAGCTTTCTTT
TRBJ2-3 | NA | 15 | TRBV9 | NA | CASSVTSRSTDTQYF | TGTGCCAGCAGCGTAACTTCCAGGAGCACAGATACGCAGTATTTT
TRBJ2-7 | NA | 11 | TRBV2 | NA | CASTREYEQYF | TGTGCCAGCACCCGGGAGTACGAGCAGTACTTC